This TCR beta chain stems from a study of shared clonotypes between healthy human individuals. The study, taken as a whole, reports: It was expected that sequencing depth would affect clonotype sharing among donors.

Measured with immunoSEQ multiplex PCR; TCRdb has only the in-frame clones, and not every one. This table holds about 690,000 clones, 90% found once. The CDR3 loop spans 12 amino acids. The V gene lost 4 bases and the J gene lost 4 bases, with 10 bases spanning the gap. Germline V lookup: CDR1 SQVTM, CDR2 ANQGSEA. With regard to this clone: Its specificity is unknown.

V usage is TRBV29-1 and J usage is TRBJ1-1, with D possibly TRBD1 on 6 matching bases. This TCR came from a man aged 18 to 29 in good health. Some clones in this sample may be carry-over from other donors' samples. Sequencing was performed on memory CD8+ T cells from PBMCs. Subset: CD45RO+ cells pooled with CCR7-negative TemRA cells. The CDR3 DNA reads TGCAGCGTTGGGGCAGGGGCCACTGAAGCTTTCTTT. This gives the protein CSVGAGATEAFF.